The 19 T cell receptor beta chains below come from one sample, sequenced in a study of T cells in localized non-small cell lung cancer. Using immunoSEQ multiplex PCR, the repertoire was profiled, and TCRdb retains in-frame clones only, with some absent. The sample carries approximately 83,000 clones, approximately 90% recorded once. The source was PBMCs, collected before any cancer treatment. These TCRs come from a woman aged 40-69 years with stage II squamous cell lung carcinoma.

The V and J genes are TRBV27 and TRBJ1-4; no clear D gene. The V gene lost 6 bases and the J gene lost 0 bases, with 11 bases spanning the gap. The CDR3 loop spans 15 amino acids. Germline loops: CDR1 MNHEY, CDR2 SMNVEV (reference sequence). As DNA, the CDR3 is TGTGCCAGCAGCCAAGGGCTTGCAACTAATGAAAAACTGTTTTTT. Protein: CASSQGLATNEKLFF.

This clone has a handful of counts. The V call is TRBV2, the J call TRBJ1-5, with D perhaps TRBD1 (6 bases). V lost 4 bases and J lost 4, with 8 bases in between. Germline V CDR1 and CDR2: SNHLY, FYNNEI. The CDR3 contains 13 residues. The CDR3 loop is CASSADRNQPQHF. The CDR3 nucleotides are TGTGCCAGCAGTGCGGACAGAAATCAGCCCCAGCATTTT.

The genes are TRBV5-4 and TRBJ2-2; D is undetermined. Germline assignment: CDR1 SGHNT and CDR2 YYREEE (reference sequence). The CDR3 is 12 residues long. V was clipped by 4 bases and J by 6 bases, with 7 bases between them. The CDR3 reads CASSLWAGELFF. DNA for the CDR3: TGTGCCAGCAGCCTTTGGGCCGGGGAGCTGTTTTTT. The whole variable domain, filled in from reference TRBV5-4 and TRBJ2-2, reads ETGVTQSPTHLIKTRGQQVTLRCSSQSGHNTVSWYQQALGQGPQFIFQYYREEENGRGNFPPRFSGLQFPNYSSELNVNALELDDSALYLCASSLWAGELFFGEGSRLTVL.

The gene calls are TRBV28 and TRBJ2-1, with D tentatively TRBD2 (6 bases). CDR3 length: 16 residues. Trimming shortened V by 6 bases and J by 9 bases, and 24 bases separated the two germline ends. Germline CDR1 reads MDHEN; CDR2 reads SYDVKM. This CDR3 reads CASRGTSKGSLGEQFF. The CDR3 coding sequence is TGTGCCAGCAGGGGGACTTCCAAAGGGTCCTTGGGTGAGCAGTTCTTC.

The V and J genes are TRBV2 and TRBJ1-6; 9 nucleotides match TRBD1. V gave up 4 bases and J gave up 2 bases; unmatched junction bases: 6. The CDR3 sequence is 17 residues long. CDR1 SNHLY and CDR2 FYNNEI come from the germline V gene. The CDR3: CASSAGTGLTYNSPLHF. In DNA, the CDR3 is TGTGCCAGCAGTGCCGGGACAGGGTTAACCTATAATTCACCCCTCCACTTT.

V usage is TRBV28 and J usage is TRBJ1-2; D unclear. V lost 6 bases and J 8 bases, leaving 22 bases between the germline ends. The CDR3 is 15 residues long. Germline CDR1 MDHEN, CDR2 SYDVKM. The DNA of the CDR3 is TGTGCCAGCAGCTCCTTCGGGAGCGGGTCGATGGGCTACACCTTC. Translated: CASSSFGSGSMGYTF.

The rearrangement links TRBV7-9 to TRBJ2-7, with D tentatively TRBD1 (6 bases). Germline V gene lookup returns CDR1 SEHNR and CDR2 FQNEAQ (reference sequence). Trimming removed 5 bases from V and 12 bases from J, with 17 bases in between. The CDR3 contains 12 residues. The CDR3 sequence: CASSPEDRHRYF. CDR3 DNA sequence: TGTGCCAGCAGCCCGGAGGACAGACACAGGTACTTC. Looking up the rest from reference TRBV7-9 and TRBJ2-7 gives the full variable domain: DTGVSQNPRHKITKRGQNVTFRCDPISEHNRLYWYRQTLGQGPEFLTYFQNEAQLEKSRLLSDRFSAERPKGSFSTLEIQRTEQGDSAMYLCASSPEDRHRYFGPGTRLTVT.

J is TRBJ2-1 and V is TRBV9, with TRBD2 identical over 9 bases. Germline CDR1 reads SGDLS; CDR2 reads YYNGEE. With V trimmed by 1 base and J by 6 bases, 11 bases remained unmatched. The CDR3 extends over 17 amino acids. This CDR3 reads CASSVSPRAGGSNEQFF. Here the CDR3 DNA reads TGTGCCAGCAGCGTATCCCCCCGGGCGGGAGGGAGCAATGAGCAGTTCTTC.

The rearrangement uses TRBV30 and TRBJ1-1, with D tentatively TRBD1 (5 bases). This CDR3 region has 12 residues. The germline V and J ends were trimmed by 3 bases and 11 bases, with 16 bases remaining between them. Germline lookup yields CDR1 GTSNPN and CDR2 SVGIG (reference sequence). DNA of the CDR3: TGTGCCTGGAGCCAAGGGACGACCGAGGCTTTCTTT. It translates to CAWSQGTTEAFF.

J is TRBJ2-1 and V is TRBV7-8, with 9 bases fitting TRBD1. This CDR3 has 15 amino acids. J gave up 1 base and V 7 bases, and 5 bases lay outside the gene matches. Germline assignment: CDR1 SGHVS and CDR2 FQNEAQ. The CDR3 loop reads CASNGQGRSYNEQFF. CDR3 sequence (DNA): TGTGCCAGCAACGGACAGGGGAGATCCTACAATGAGCAGTTCTTC.

The V call is TRBV28, the J call TRBJ2-1; 7 nucleotides agree with TRBD2. The CDR3 spans 15 residues. Germline V gives CDR1 MDHEN, CDR2 SYDVKM. V lost 0 bases, J lost 6 bases, and 5 bases stayed unmatched. As DNA, the CDR3 is TGTGCCAGCAGTTTATGGGCAGGGAGGGTCAATGAGCAGTTCTTC. Translation gives CASSLWAGRVNEQFF.

This chain uses TRBV2 with TRBJ2-5, with 8 positions matching TRBD2. V trimming: 4 bases; J trimming: 5 bases; junction bases outside the gene matches: 9. The CDR3 spans 15 residues. Germline lookup yields CDR1 SNHLY and CDR2 FYNNEI. The CDR3 DNA is TGTGCCAGCAGTGGAGACGGGAGGGCAGAGGAGACCCAGTACTTC. This sequence encodes CASSGDGRAEETQYF.

This chain joins TRBV19 and TRBJ2-7; TRBD2 is a possible D gene (5 bases). Germline CDR1 is LNHDA and CDR2 is SQIVND (reference sequence). This CDR3 spans 11 amino acids. V was clipped by 10 bases and J by 4 bases, with 11 bases between them. CDR3 in amino acids: CATRSGYEQYF. CDR3 nucleotide sequence: TGTGCCACTCGAAGCGGATACGAGCAGTACTTC.

The gene calls are TRBV5-6 and TRBJ2-3; D might be TRBD2 (6 bases). CDR1 and CDR2 (germline): SGHDT, YYEEEE. The germline V and J ends were trimmed by 4 bases and 1 base, with 16 bases remaining between them. CDR3 length equals 16 residues. In DNA, the CDR3 is TGTGCCAGCAGCCCCATGATGGCGGGGCGCACAGATACGCAGTATTTT. Amino acid sequence: CASSPMMAGRTDTQYF.

This chain links TRBV19 with TRBJ1-2; no firm D call. The V end was cut by 1 base, the J end by 2 bases, with 11 bases between. CDR1 is LNHDA and CDR2 is SQIVND in the germline V gene (reference sequence). This CDR3 is 15 amino acids long. CDR3 loop: CASSIVGFGNYGYTF. CDR3 nucleotide sequence: TGTGCCAGTAGTATAGTCGGGTTTGGGAACTATGGCTACACCTTC.

The V gene is TRBV7-2, the J gene TRBJ1-1, with D possibly being TRBD1 (5 bases). Looked up from germline, CDR1 is SGHTA and CDR2 is FQGNSA. Trimming pared 0 bases from V and 4 bases from J, leaving 9 bases between. CDR3 length: 14 residues. The DNA for the CDR3 is TGTGCCAGCAGCTTAGCGATGGGGGGCACTGAAGCTTTCTTT. This codes for CASSLAMGGTEAFF.

The chain employs TRBV27 and TRBJ2-7; D perhaps matches TRBD2 (5 bases). The ends were cut back, 6 bases at V and 1 base at J, with 19 bases in the middle. The CDR3 loop spans 16 amino acids. Per germline, CDR1 MNHEY and CDR2 SMNVEV (reference sequence). This CDR3 is CASRPSGRKGSYEQYF. CDR3 DNA sequence: TGTGCCAGCAGACCCAGCGGCCGCAAAGGTTCCTACGAGCAGTACTTC.

The rearrangement uses TRBV4-2 and TRBJ2-1; D is ambiguous. The ends were cut back, 4 bases at V and 10 bases at J, with 14 bases in the middle. The CDR3 sequence is 13 residues long. Germline values: CDR1 LGHNA, CDR2 YNFKEQ. DNA for the CDR3: TGTGCCAGCAGCCCTTCAGGTCAGTGGGAGCAGTTCTTC. Protein sequence: CASSPSGQWEQFF.

V and J are TRBV2 and TRBJ2-2, with D tentatively TRBD2 (6 bases). Trimming took 6 bases from V and 4 from J, leaving 15 bases between them. Germline V gives CDR1 SNHLY, CDR2 FYNNEI. The CDR3 is 15 residues long. CDR3 sequence reads: CASRAGEGLTGELFF. CDR3 DNA: TGTGCCAGCAGGGCGGGCGAGGGACTCACCGGGGAGCTGTTTTTT.